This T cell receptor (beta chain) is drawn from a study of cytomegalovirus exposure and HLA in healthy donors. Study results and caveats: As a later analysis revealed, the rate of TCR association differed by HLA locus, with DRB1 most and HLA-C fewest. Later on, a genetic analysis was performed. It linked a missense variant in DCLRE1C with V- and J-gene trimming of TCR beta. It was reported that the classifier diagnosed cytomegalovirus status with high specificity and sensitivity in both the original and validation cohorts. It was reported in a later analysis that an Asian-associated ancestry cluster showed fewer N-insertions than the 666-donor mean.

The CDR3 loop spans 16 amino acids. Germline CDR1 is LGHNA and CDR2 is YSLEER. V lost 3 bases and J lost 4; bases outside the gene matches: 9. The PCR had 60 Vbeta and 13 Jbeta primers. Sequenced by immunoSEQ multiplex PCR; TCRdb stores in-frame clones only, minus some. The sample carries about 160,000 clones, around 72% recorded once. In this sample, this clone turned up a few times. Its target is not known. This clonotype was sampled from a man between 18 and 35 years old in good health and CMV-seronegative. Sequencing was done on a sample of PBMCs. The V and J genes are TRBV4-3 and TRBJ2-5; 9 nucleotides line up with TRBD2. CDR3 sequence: CASSHGVAGARETQYF. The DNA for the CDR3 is TGCGCCAGCAGCCACGGGGTAGCGGGAGCGCGAGAGACCCAGTACTTC.